Listed here are 29 T cell receptor beta chains from one sample, sequenced in a study of lymphopenia after photon versus proton radiotherapy. Data came from immunoSEQ multiplex PCR; TCRdb stores just in-frame clones and leaves some out. In the table there are about 50,000 clones, 92% of which are singletons. The material sequenced was peripheral blood, taken from a patient treated with photon-based radiotherapy. The receptor set was obtained from a woman in her thirties or forties with cholangiocarcinoma.

The genes are TRBV2 and TRBJ2-3, with 10 nucleotides matching TRBD1. CDR3 length equals 15 residues. Germline CDR1 and CDR2: SNHLY and FYNNEI. V lost 10 bases, J lost 3 bases, and 10 bases stayed unmatched. The CDR3 here is CATRQGARVTDTQYF. The DNA of the CDR3 is TGTGCCACGAGACAGGGGGCGCGTGTGACAGATACGCAGTATTTT.

This rearrangement joins TRBV13 to TRBJ2-1; D tentatively fits TRBD1 or TRBD2 (5 bases each). The CDR3 consists of 14 residues. The germline gives CDR1 PRHDT, CDR2 FYEKMQ (reference sequence). The V end lost 3 bases, the J end lost 8 bases, and 14 bases lay between the germline ends. DNA of the CDR3: TGTGCCAGCAGCTTCTCGGGACCTAGGGATGAGCAGTTCTTC. As protein: CASSFSGPRDEQFF.

The J gene is TRBJ1-5, the V gene TRBV2; D is ambiguous. CDR3 length equals 16 residues. CDR1 and CDR2 from the germline V gene are SNHLY and FYNNEI. V gave up 6 bases and J gave up 11 bases, with 26 bases separating them. The CDR3 sequence: CASSPGSKLSQSAQHF. CDR3 sequence (DNA): TGTGCCAGCAGCCCTGGGAGTAAGCTCTCCCAATCAGCCCAGCATTTT.

The genes are TRBV4-1 and TRBJ1-5; D is undetermined. V gave up 4 bases and J gave up 4 bases, with 14 bases separating them. CDR1 is MGHRA, CDR2 YSYEKL, per germline. This CDR3 region has 15 residues. CDR3: CASSLEATLNQPQHF. The CDR3 DNA is TGCGCCAGCAGCCTCGAGGCCACACTAAATCAGCCCCAGCATTTT.

V and J are TRBV5-5 and TRBJ1-1; D possibly corresponds to TRBD1 (6 bases). Germline V CDR1 and CDR2: SGHKS, YYEKEE (reference sequence). The CDR3 has 15 residues. Trimming left V 4 bases short and J 4 bases short, with 17 bases between. In DNA form, the CDR3 reads TGTGCCAGCAGCGCGACTACAGGGCTCGGCACTGAAGCTTTCTTT. It translates to CASSATTGLGTEAFF.

This clone was seen a single time. V and J are TRBV6-5 and TRBJ2-7; possibly TRBD2 for D (5 bases). Trimming stripped 6 bases from V and 2 bases from J, with 17 bases between. CDR3 size: 15 residues. Germline CDR1 MNHEY, CDR2 SVGAGI. The CDR3 sequence is CASSLLLGSTYEQYF. CDR3 nucleotide sequence: TGTGCCAGCAGCCTCCTACTAGGGTCCACCTACGAGCAGTACTTC.

The chain couples TRBV6-5 to TRBJ1-1; D perhaps matches TRBD1 (5 bases). CDR1 is MNHEY, CDR2 SVGAGI, per germline. The V end lost 2 bases, the J end lost 1 base, and 8 bases lay between the germline ends. The length of the CDR3 is 14 residues. The CDR3, as DNA: TGTGCCAGCAGTTACGGCGGGGCGAACACTGAAGCTTTCTTT. The encoded protein is CASSYGGANTEAFF.

The chain employs TRBV5-4 and TRBJ2-2; no reliable D call. The CDR3 loop spans 13 amino acids. Between the trimmed V and J ends, which lost 0 bases and 6 bases, there was a span of 6 bases. Germline-derived CDR1 and CDR2 are SGHNT and YYREEE (reference sequence). The DNA of the CDR3 is TGTGCCAGCAGCTTGGTGGTGTCCGGGGAGCTGTTTTTT. It translates to CASSLVVSGELFF. The entire variable domain, with the rest obtained from reference TRBV5-4 and TRBJ2-2, is as follows: ETGVTQSPTHLIKTRGQQVTLRCSSQSGHNTVSWYQQALGQGPQFIFQYYREEENGRGNFPPRFSGLQFPNYSSELNVNALELDDSALYLCASSLVVSGELFFGEGSRLTVL.

The J gene is TRBJ2-7, the V gene TRBV27; D is possibly TRBD1 (6 bases). CDR1 and CDR2 from the germline V gene are MNHEY and SMNVEV (reference sequence). This CDR3 contains 15 residues. The V end was cut by 2 bases, the J end by 2 bases, with 13 bases between. The CDR3 region has the DNA TGTGCCAGCAGTTTACTGGGGGCAGGGACCTACGAGCAGTACTTC. It codes for CASSLLGAGTYEQYF.

V and J are TRBV7-2 and TRBJ2-7; D tentatively fits TRBD1 or TRBD2 (5 bases each). Germline loops: CDR1 SGHTA, CDR2 FQGNSA. V was trimmed by 1 base and J by 2 bases, leaving 9 bases between them. The CDR3 is 14 residues long. CDR3 bases: TGTGCCAGCAGCTTAGGGGACGGCGCCTACGAGCAGTACTTC. Protein product: CASSLGDGAYEQYF. Supplemented by reference TRBV7-2 and TRBJ2-7, the full variable domain reads GAGVSQSPSNKVTEKGKDVELRCDPISGHTALYWYRQSLGQGLEFLIYFQGNSAPDKSGLPSDRFSAERTGGSVSTLTIQRTQQEDSAVYLCASSLGDGAYEQYFGPGTRLTVT.

The chain links TRBV5-1 to TRBJ2-1; D not resolved. Germline-derived CDR1 and CDR2 are SGHRS and YFSETQ. Trimming shortened V by 4 bases and J by 0 bases, and 11 bases separated the two germline ends. The CDR3 runs to 15 residues. In nucleotides, the CDR3 is TGCGCCAGCAGCCCTCAGCGAGTCTCCTACAATGAGCAGTTCTTC. It encodes CASSPQRVSYNEQFF.

The CDR3 is CASSYGPGNTEAFF. The CDR3 DNA reads TGTGCCAGCAGTTATGGGCCGGGGAACACTGAAGCTTTCTTT. The chain has TRBV6-6 and TRBJ1-1, with no clear D. The length of the CDR3 is 14 residues. Between the trimmed V and J ends, which lost 3 bases and 1 base, there was a span of 9 bases. In germline, CDR1 is MNHNY, CDR2 SVGAGI (reference sequence).

The V gene is TRBV5-4, the J gene TRBJ2-1, with TRBD2 matching 8 bases. The V gene's germline CDR1 is SGHNT and CDR2 YYREEE (reference sequence). The CDR3 loop spans 15 amino acids. The J segment lost 4 bases and the V segment lost 5 bases, leaving 8 bases of the junction unmatched. CDR3 amino acids: CASRPGGASYNEQFF. CDR3 in DNA: TGTGCCAGCAGGCCCGGGGGGGCTTCTTACAATGAGCAGTTCTTC. The entire variable domain, with the rest obtained from reference TRBV5-4 and TRBJ2-1, is as follows: ETGVTQSPTHLIKTRGQQVTLRCSSQSGHNTVSWYQQALGQGPQFIFQYYREEENGRGNFPPRFSGLQFPNYSSELNVNALELDDSALYLCASRPGGASYNEQFFGPGTRLTVL.

This chain joins TRBV19 and TRBJ1-2; possible D gene TRBD1, 6 bases. The CDR3 has 12 residues. Germline CDR1 and CDR2: LNHDA and SQIVND (reference sequence). The V end lost 7 bases, the J end lost 6 bases, and 12 bases lay between the germline ends. CDR3 coding DNA: TGTGCCAGTACCTCCGGGGGCGATGGCTACACCTTC. Its translation: CASTSGGDGYTF.

V and J are TRBV10-1 and TRBJ2-7; 7 bases are shared with TRBD1. The germline CDR1 and CDR2 sequences are WNHNN and SYGVQD (reference sequence). The length of the CDR3 is 13 residues. J gave up 6 bases and V 0 bases, and 2 bases lay outside the gene matches. The CDR3 sequence is CASSESNRGEQYF. DNA of the CDR3: TGCGCCAGCAGTGAGTCGAACAGGGGCGAGCAGTACTTC.

CDR3 sequence (DNA): TGTGCCAGCAGTCTGACAGACCCCCTTATTAATGGCTACACCTTC. It yields the protein CASSLTDPLINGYTF. The chain recombines TRBV27 with TRBJ1-2; a weak D match, TRBD1 (5 bases). The CDR3 has 15 residues. The germline V gene has CDR1 MNHEY and CDR2 SMNVEV (reference sequence). Deletions cut 5 bases from V and 6 bases from J, with 19 bases between.

This clone was observed a handful of times. This chain connects TRBV12-5 to TRBJ2-1; 10 bases are shared with TRBD2. After removal of 5 bases from V and 4 bases from J, the junction contained 11 bases not matched to a gene. The germline CDR1 and CDR2 sequences are LGHNT and FRNRAP. This CDR3 has 17 residues. The CDR3 region is CASGLQYRLAGYNEQFF. CDR3 sequence (DNA): TGTGCTAGTGGTCTACAATATCGACTAGCGGGTTACAATGAGCAGTTCTTC.

Points on this clone: Because it lacks the conserved phenylalanine or tryptophan at the end, this CDR3 is likely a read error. It is unclear where the CDR3 begins or ends on the DNA, so no DNA is shown, and the CDR3 is as TCRdb lists it. The rearrangement joins TRBV21-1 to TRBJ1-6; TRBD1 reflects the table's D call only, with no check against the DNA. TRBV21-1 is a recognized pseudogene. The CDR3 is 10 amino acids in total, end residues counted. CDR3 region: CASSKKFQGG.

The V call is TRBV19, the J call TRBJ2-7, with 9 bases identical to TRBD1. Germline V gives CDR1 LNHDA, CDR2 SQIVND (reference sequence). This CDR3 spans 14 amino acids. V was clipped by 6 bases and J by 0 bases; unmatched bases: 3. CDR3 sequence (DNA): TGTGCCAGTAGCCGGACAGGGGCCTCCTACGAGCAGTACTTC. Its translation: CASSRTGASYEQYF.

The DNA of the CDR3 is TGTGCCAGCAGCGATAGCGGGACCCATTCCTACAATGAGCAGTTCTTC. Translated: CASSDSGTHSYNEQFF. V usage is TRBV7-2 and J usage is TRBJ2-1; 8 bases line up with TRBD2. V lost 5 bases and J lost 1; bases outside the gene matches: 7. Germline V gene sequence: CDR1 SGHTA, CDR2 FQGNSA. This CDR3 spans 16 amino acids.

The chain employs TRBV5-6 and TRBJ2-7; D unresolved. This CDR3 contains 13 residues. Trimming took off 2 bases at V and 2 bases at J, with 8 bases between the two ends. Germline CDR1 and CDR2: SGHDT and YYEEEE. CDR3 residues: CASSLPQAYEQYF. The DNA for the CDR3 is TGTGCCAGCAGCTTACCCCAGGCCTACGAGCAGTACTTC.

The chain uses TRBV5-6 and TRBJ2-3, with 7 bases identical to TRBD2. From germline, CDR1 is SGHDT and CDR2 YYEEEE. This CDR3 region has 17 residues. J was trimmed by 4 bases and V by 2 bases; bases with no gene match: 13. The CDR3 sequence: CASSFPSGWEGPDTQYF. In DNA form, the CDR3 reads TGTGCCAGCAGCTTCCCCTCAGGGTGGGAGGGCCCAGATACGCAGTATTTT.

J is TRBJ2-7 and V is TRBV28; D is undetermined. The CDR3 totals 12 residues. The V gene's germline CDR1 is MDHEN and CDR2 SYDVKM. Deletions cut 4 bases from V and 2 bases from J, with 6 bases between. The CDR3 nucleotides are TGTGCCAGCAGTTCCCCCACCTACGAGCAGTACTTC. Translating it yields CASSSPTYEQYF.

V is TRBV19 and J is TRBJ2-6; D is unresolved. V lost 10 bases and J 1 base, leaving 17 bases between the germline ends. Per the germline V gene, CDR1 is LNHDA and CDR2 is SQIVND (reference sequence). This CDR3 contains 16 residues. The CDR3 DNA is TGTGCCACCGGCCCGCCCGGCAAGTCTGGGGCCAACGTCCTGACTTTC. It translates to CATGPPGKSGANVLTF.

This sequence joins TRBV29-1 and TRBJ1-1, with D possibly being TRBD1 (6 bases). Trimming removed 4 bases at V and 0 bases at J, with 9 bases between. Germline V gives CDR1 SQVTM, CDR2 ANQGSEA. CDR3 size: 13 residues. The CDR3 DNA sequence: TGCAGCGTTGGTGGGGGCTTGAACACTGAAGCTTTCTTT. Amino acids: CSVGGGLNTEAFF. The full variable domain, its missing parts supplied by reference TRBV29-1 and TRBJ1-1, is SAVISQKPSRDICQRGTSLTIQCQVDSQVTMMFWYRQQPGQSLTLIATANQGSEATYESGFVIDKFPISRPNLTFSTLTVSNMSPEDSSIYLCSVGGGLNTEAFFGQGTRLTVV.

The gene calls are TRBV30 and TRBJ2-7; D unresolved. Germline CDR1 and CDR2: GTSNPN and SVGIG (reference sequence). With 7 bases removed from V and 5 bases from J, the gap between germline ends came to 21 bases. The CDR3 totals 14 residues. The CDR3 DNA reads as TGTGCCTTCTCGTTGTGGTTAGGGCTGGACGAGCAGTACTTC. Translated, it gives CAFSLWLGLDEQYF.

This chain uses TRBV11-2 with TRBJ1-5; possible D gene TRBD1, 5 bases. In germline, CDR1 is SGHAT, CDR2 FQNNGV. This CDR3 region has 15 residues. Deletions cut 5 bases from V and 1 base from J, with 12 bases between. CDR3 sequence (DNA): TGTGCCAGCAGCGCCGCCCGGGGCAGCAATCAGCCCCAGCATTTT. Translated, it gives CASSAARGSNQPQHF.

The chain combines TRBV19 with TRBJ1-5, with 8 bases lining up with TRBD1. Germline V gives CDR1 LNHDA, CDR2 SQIVND (reference sequence). J was trimmed by 5 bases and V by 5 bases; bases with no gene match: 8. This CDR3 is 15 amino acids long. The CDR3 nucleotides read TGTGCCAGTAGTCCGCAGGGGGCGAATTATCAGCCCCAGCATTTT. This encodes CASSPQGANYQPQHF.

The V and J genes are TRBV6-1 and TRBJ1-2, with TRBD1 matching over 7 bases. The CDR3 consists of 14 residues. Germline lookup yields CDR1 MNHNS and CDR2 SASEGT. V was clipped by 3 bases and J by 9 bases; unmatched bases: 10. The CDR3 DNA reads as TGTGCCAGCAGTGATCGGGACAGTTTTATCAGCTACACCTTC. Encoded protein: CASSDRDSFISYTF.